This paragraph covers one T cell receptor beta chain sequence. With a much larger clone just one base away, this may be a read error. The conserved closing phenylalanine or tryptophan is absent in this CDR3, likely reflecting a read error. The data originate from a study of identical twins. TCRdb redid the calling of the 5' RACE reads with MiXCR, one entry per CDR3 protein. The repertoire holds some 500,000 distinct CDR3 sequences, with around 9.6% as singletons. These data are also associated with another study on yellow fever vaccine responses in identical twins.

Sequencing was done on a sample of PBMCs. This TCR was recovered from a woman aged 18-29 years in good health.

CDR3 nucleotides: TGTGCCAGCTCTCAGAGGATTCGGACAGGGGGCAATGAGCAGTTCTTG. Translated: CASSQRIRTGGNEQFL. V gene TRBV14 combines with J gene TRBJ2-1; TRBD1 aligns across 10 bases. After removal of 8 bases from V and 6 bases from J, the junction contained 13 bases not matched to a gene. Germline V gene sequence: CDR1 SGHDN, CDR2 FVKESK. CDR3 size: 16 residues.